Shown below are 17 T cell receptor beta chains from a single sample sequenced in a study of quantifying T cell responses using KT2 cells. In the study overall: cDNA was made from DNase-treated RNA using alpha and beta constant primers.

The cDNA 3' end received a ligated oligonucleotide with a UMI. The first PCR ran 4 to 5 cycles with an equimolar RC1.1 and RC1.2 beta primer mix. TCRdb processed the UMI-ligation and nested PCR reads anew with MiXCR; each CDR3 protein has one entry. Of 39,000 or so distinct CDR3 sequences listed, 15% to 20% were seen once; the top ten hold 43%. The sequenced sample consisted of PBMCs spiked with cells of the T cell clone KT2. The receptor set was obtained from a human donor.

The V and J genes are TRBV12-3 or TRBV12-4 and TRBJ1-5, with D maybe TRBD1 (5 bases). V was clipped by 3 bases and J by 11 bases, with 14 bases between them. CDR3 length equals 13 residues. The CDR3 loop reads CASSFTSRVAQHF. The DNA of the CDR3 is TGTGCCAGCAGTTTTACGTCCAGGGTGGCCCAGCATTTT.

Comment on this clonotype: Just one base apart from a much larger clone, this may be a read error. The chain has TRBV24-1 and TRBJ1-5, with a possible D match to TRBD1 (6 bases). CDR1 is KGHDR, CDR2 SFDVKD, per germline. CDR3 length: 14 amino acids. CDR3: CATRGGGGGQPLHF. DNA for the CDR3: TGTGCCACCAGGGGAGGGGGTGGAGGTCAGCCCCTGCATTTT.

This chain connects TRBV2 to TRBJ2-4, with TRBD2 as a possible D gene (6 bases). Germline CDR1 is SNHLY and CDR2 is FYNNEI. Between the trimmed V and J ends, which lost 2 bases and 0 bases, there was a span of 11 bases. The CDR3 sequence is 16 residues long. CDR3 sequence (DNA): TGTGCCAGCAGTGAATCCGGGGGAATAGCCAAAAACATTCAGTACTTC. It specifies CASSESGGIAKNIQYF.

This chain uses TRBV29-1 with TRBJ1-4; no clear D gene. V lost 5 bases, J lost 5 bases, and 9 bases lay in between. Looked up from germline, CDR1 is SQVTM and CDR2 is ANQGSEA. CDR3 length: 12 amino acids. In DNA, the CDR3 is TGCAGCGTTTGTGAGGGAAATGAAAAACTGTTTTTT. Its protein is CSVCEGNEKLFF.

The table lists this clonotype with a few counts. The DNA for the CDR3 is TGTGCCAGCAGCATGGGACTAGCGGCCACAGATACGCAGTATTTT. Residues: CASSMGLAATDTQYF. This chain uses TRBV2 with TRBJ2-3; 11 positions match TRBD2. Germline-derived CDR1 and CDR2 are SNHLY and FYNNEI. The J segment lost 2 bases and the V segment lost 6 bases, leaving 4 bases of the junction unmatched. The CDR3 consists of 15 residues.

This rearrangement joins TRBV11-2 to TRBJ1-2; D gene ambiguous. The CDR3 consists of 16 residues. In germline, CDR1 is SGHAT, CDR2 FQNNGV. The germline V and J ends were trimmed by 5 bases and 5 bases, with 21 bases remaining between them. The CDR3 DNA sequence: TGTGCCAGCAGCCCGTCCCCCAGGACCGCCCTTTATGGCTACACCTTC. Translated, it gives CASSPSPRTALYGYTF.

The chain couples TRBV4-1 to TRBJ2-1; TRBD2 is a possible D gene (6 bases). The CDR3 has 15 residues. With 4 bases removed from V and 8 bases from J, the gap between germline ends came to 18 bases. Germline CDR1 and CDR2: MGHRA and YSYEKL. CDR3 amino acids: CASSLEGRVYDEQFF. The CDR3, as DNA: TGCGCCAGCAGCCTGGAGGGCAGGGTTTACGATGAGCAGTTCTTC.

This clonotype was counted a few times. This rearrangement joins TRBV3-1 to TRBJ2-7; D call uncertain. Per germline, CDR1 LGHDT and CDR2 YNNKEL (reference sequence). This CDR3 has 12 amino acids. Deletions cut 1 base from V and 3 bases from J, with 4 bases between. DNA for the CDR3: TGTGCCAGCAGCCAAGGGGGCTACGAGCAGTACTTC. It is translated as CASSQGGYEQYF.

Many counts were recorded for this clonotype. The CDR3 spells CASSRDYGSTDTQYF. The CDR3 nucleotides read TGTGCCAGCAGCCGGGACTACGGAAGTACAGATACGCAGTATTTT. V usage is TRBV14 and J usage is TRBJ2-3, with 7 bases fitting TRBD2. Germline V gene lookup returns CDR1 SGHDN and CDR2 FVKESK. J was trimmed by 3 bases and V by 4 bases; bases with no gene match: 7. This CDR3 is built from 15 residues.

This clonotype has a count of ten or more. The V call is TRBV3-1, the J call TRBJ2-7; D gene unclear. Germline assignment: CDR1 LGHDT and CDR2 YNNKEL (reference sequence). The V end lost 3 bases, the J end lost 5 bases, and 8 bases lay between the germline ends. This CDR3 is 12 amino acids long. DNA for the CDR3: TGTGCCAGCAGCCAGTACCGGGACGAGCAGTACTTC. This gives the protein CASSQYRDEQYF.

The V call is TRBV7-9, the J call TRBJ2-7, with 11 bases identical to TRBD1. Germline V gives CDR1 SEHNR, CDR2 FQNEAQ (reference sequence). CDR3 length equals 12 residues. V was clipped by 6 bases and J by 9 bases; unmatched bases: 4. The CDR3 loop is CASSPGTGGQYF. Written as DNA, the CDR3 is TGTGCCAGCAGTCCCGGGACAGGGGGGCAGTACTTC.

The gene calls are TRBV14 and TRBJ1-2; D remains unclear. CDR3 length: 13 residues. Germline loops: CDR1 SGHDN, CDR2 FVKESK. V dropped 7 bases and J dropped 7 bases, with 16 bases sitting between them. The CDR3 loop reads CASTPMRGVGYTF. The DNA of the CDR3 is TGTGCCAGCACCCCAATGCGGGGTGTTGGCTACACCTTC.

This clonotype was counted only a few times. The chain has TRBV2 and TRBJ1-6, with TRBD1 identical over 8 bases. With V trimmed by 5 bases and J by 6 bases, 9 bases remained unmatched. CDR1 SNHLY and CDR2 FYNNEI come from the germline V gene. The CDR3 runs to 16 residues. CDR3 residues: CASSLDRASVNSPLHF. Written as DNA, the CDR3 is TGTGCCAGCAGTTTGGACAGGGCCTCCGTTAATTCACCCCTCCACTTT.

The V and J genes are TRBV27 and TRBJ2-3, with D unresolved. V was trimmed by 5 bases and J by 4 bases, leaving 16 bases between them. The CDR3 is 15 residues long. Germline loops: CDR1 MNHEY, CDR2 SMNVEV (reference sequence). This CDR3 reads CASSPPPHGADTQYF. The CDR3 DNA reads as TGTGCCAGCAGTCCCCCCCCCCATGGGGCAGATACGCAGTATTTT.

In its sample, this clonotype was seen a few times. J is TRBJ2-1 and V is TRBV6-5; TRBD2 aligns across 10 bases. With 5 bases clipped from V and 8 bases from J, the junction kept 9 bases outside the gene matches. Looked up from germline, CDR1 is MNHEY and CDR2 is SVGAGI. The length of the CDR3 is 15 residues. CDR3 coding DNA: TGTGCCAGCAGTCTTGTAGCGGGAGGTATCGATGAGCAGTTCTTC. It specifies CASSLVAGGIDEQFF.

This clonotype was observed a handful of times. This sequence joins TRBV6-2 or TRBV6-3 and TRBJ2-1, with a tentative D call TRBD2 (6 bases). Trimming removed 4 bases at V and 10 bases at J, with 14 bases between. Germline CDR1 reads MNHEY; CDR2 reads SVGEGT. The CDR3 contains 13 residues. The CDR3 loop reads CASSSGDSNEQFF. In DNA, the CDR3 is TGTGCCAGCAGTTCCGGGGACTCCAACGAGCAGTTCTTC.

This clonotype has only a few counts. The J gene is TRBJ2-1, the V gene TRBV20-1; TRBD2 agrees at 16 bases. The CDR3 spans 18 residues. Losses at the gene ends were 4 bases for V and 7 bases for J; bases not matched to a gene: 13. Germline assignment: CDR1 DFQATT and CDR2 SNEGSKA (reference sequence). The CDR3, as DNA: TGCAGTGCTACCTCCGGGACTAGCGGGGGGGGCCTCCCTAATGAGCAGTTCTTC. Protein product: CSATSGTSGGGLPNEQFF.